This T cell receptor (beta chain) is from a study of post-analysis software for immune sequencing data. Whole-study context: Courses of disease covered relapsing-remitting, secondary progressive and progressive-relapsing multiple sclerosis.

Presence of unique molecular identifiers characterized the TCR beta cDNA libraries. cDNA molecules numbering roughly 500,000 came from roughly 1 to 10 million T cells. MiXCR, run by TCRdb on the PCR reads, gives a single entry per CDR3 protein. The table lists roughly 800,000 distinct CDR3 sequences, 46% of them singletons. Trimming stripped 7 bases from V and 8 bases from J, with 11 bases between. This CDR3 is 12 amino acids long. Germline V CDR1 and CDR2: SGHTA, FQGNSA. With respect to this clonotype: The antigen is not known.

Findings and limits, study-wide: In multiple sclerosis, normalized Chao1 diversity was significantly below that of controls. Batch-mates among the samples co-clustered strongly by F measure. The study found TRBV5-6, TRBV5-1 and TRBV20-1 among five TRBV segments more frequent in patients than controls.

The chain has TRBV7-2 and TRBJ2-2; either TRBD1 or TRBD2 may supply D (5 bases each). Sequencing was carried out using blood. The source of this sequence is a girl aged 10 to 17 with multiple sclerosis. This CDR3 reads CASTPGPGELFF. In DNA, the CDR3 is TGTGCCAGCACCCCGGGGCCGGGGGAGCTGTTTTTT.